The 32 T cell receptor beta chains in this list originate from one sample, sequenced in a study of T cell repertoires in cytomegalovirus infection (dated by TCRdb to between 2018 and 2021). According to the study, the label for this sample's treatment or condition signals: in vitro stimulation with specific CMV peptide epitopes to enrich CMV-specific T cells. TCRdb lists the instrument as Illumina HiSeq 1500. TCRdb reprocessing: public reads trimmed at Q25 with fastp, clones called with MiXCR, in-frame beta chains kept. Each entry is one CDR3 protein sequence, shown with its most common DNA and genes. This sample is represented by 830,000 or so distinct CDR3 sequences; about 33% of them were singletons. The leading ten clones occupy 9.5% to 15% of the sample. These TCRs are of unknown antigen specificity. Sequenced here: cultured CD8+ T cells from PBMCs, sampled from culture after CMV antigen stimulation. The receptors here all came from a human donor in good health (CMV status not recorded). Some clones in this sample may be carry-over from other donors' samples.

This clonotype was seen ten or more times. The V call is TRBV7-2, the J call TRBJ1-5; no firm D call. This CDR3 region has 12 residues. Germline loops: CDR1 SGHTA, CDR2 FQGNSA. The germline V and J ends were trimmed by 1 base and 5 bases, with 3 bases remaining between them. CDR3 residues: CASSLVDQPQHF. The CDR3, as DNA: TGTGCCAGCAGCTTAGTGGATCAGCCCCAGCATTTT.

This chain connects TRBV7-6 to TRBJ2-7, with 8 bases that match TRBD2. The CDR3 has 14 residues. Germline CDR1 reads SGHVS; CDR2 reads FNYEAQ. V shed 5 bases, J shed 2 bases, and the junction held 5 bases outside the gene matches. The CDR3 here is CASSRSGDPYEQYF. The CDR3 DNA is TGTGCCAGCAGCCGTAGCGGGGACCCCTACGAGCAGTACTTC.

V gene TRBV27 combines with J gene TRBJ1-3; D call uncertain. Looked up from germline, CDR1 is MNHEY and CDR2 is SMNVEV (reference sequence). V lost 5 bases and J lost 8, with 19 bases in between. The CDR3 contains 15 residues. The CDR3 DNA reads as TGTGCCAGCAGTCCCTTGGACGGGTTCATGGACACCATATATTTT. Amino acid sequence: CASSPLDGFMDTIYF.

Ten or more counts support this clonotype. The chain has TRBV7-2 and TRBJ1-3; D uncertain. Trimming removed 5 bases at V and 7 bases at J, with 9 bases between. The CDR3 is 12 residues long. The germline V gene has CDR1 SGHTA and CDR2 FQGNSA. The DNA for the CDR3 is TGTGCCAGCAGCCCAGACCTGAACACCATATATTTT. It is translated as CASSPDLNTIYF.

The chain couples TRBV19 to TRBJ2-1; D remains unclear. The length of the CDR3 is 15 residues. V was trimmed by 6 bases and J by 2 bases, leaving 14 bases between them. CDR1 and CDR2 (germline): LNHDA, SQIVND (reference sequence). DNA for the CDR3: TGTGCCAGTAGCCTCCGCGGCAGCACCTACAATGAGCAGTTCTTC. It is translated as CASSLRGSTYNEQFF.

V usage is TRBV5-6 and J usage is TRBJ2-1; D remains unclear. Germline V gene lookup returns CDR1 SGHDT and CDR2 YYEEEE. The CDR3 is 14 amino acids. V shed 4 bases and J shed 1 base, with 9 bases lying between them. The CDR3 is CASSPQRSYNEQFF. DNA for the CDR3: TGTGCCAGCAGCCCCCAAAGATCCTACAATGAGCAGTTCTTC.

This clonotype was observed many times. The chain uses TRBV6-1 and TRBJ1-2, with D tentatively TRBD1 (5 bases). There are 17 residues in the CDR3. Trimming stripped 5 bases from V and 2 bases from J, with 21 bases between. CDR1 is MNHNS and CDR2 is SASEGT in the germline V gene. The CDR3 sequence is CASSSDNLGRPNYGYTF. CDR3 coding DNA: TGTGCCAGCAGTTCGGACAACCTAGGACGACCAAACTATGGCTACACCTTC.

The chain is built from TRBV5-8 and TRBJ2-5; D is unresolved. Germline CDR1 SGHTS, CDR2 YDEGEE. The CDR3 loop spans 15 amino acids. V was trimmed by 0 bases and J by 4 bases, leaving 13 bases between them. The CDR3 spells CASSLVRYPRETQYF. The CDR3 DNA reads as TGTGCCAGCAGCTTGGTTCGGTACCCCAGAGAGACCCAGTACTTC.

In its sample, this clonotype was seen a few times. This chain connects TRBV6-6 to TRBJ2-5; a weak D match, TRBD2 (5 bases). The germline V gene has CDR1 MNHNY and CDR2 SVGAGI (reference sequence). Between the trimmed V and J ends, which lost 6 bases and 5 bases, there was a span of 16 bases. The CDR3 is 14 residues long. Here the CDR3 DNA reads TGTGCCAGCAGCCCGTCCATACTAGGGGAGACCCAGTACTTC. Encoded protein: CASSPSILGETQYF.

This clonotype was seen a few times. The V gene is TRBV7-8, the J gene TRBJ2-1; 11 bases map to TRBD2. Germline assignment: CDR1 SGHVS and CDR2 FQNEAQ. J gave up 4 bases and V 5 bases, and 4 bases lay outside the gene matches. This CDR3 region has 15 residues. The CDR3 DNA follows: TGTGCCAGCAGCGTACTAGCGGGGGTGTACAATGAGCAGTTCTTC. Protein: CASSVLAGVYNEQFF.

A few counts support this clonotype. The chain joins TRBV6-8 to TRBJ1-5; TRBD1 aligns across 8 bases. Germline V CDR1 and CDR2: MNHGY, SAAAGT. The CDR3 is 16 amino acids. The trim removed 6 bases at V and 2 bases at J, leaving 9 bases unmatched. The CDR3 coding sequence is TGTGCCAGCAGCTTACAAACAGGGGGGTGCAATCAGCCCCAGCATTTT. Translating gives CASSLQTGGCNQPQHF.

This clonotype has only a few counts. The chain recombines TRBV6-1 with TRBJ1-5, with 9 bases fitting TRBD1. This CDR3 has 15 amino acids. CDR1 is MNHNS and CDR2 is SASEGT in the germline V gene. V shed 8 bases and J 2 bases; nucleotides not matched to a gene: 7. CDR3 nucleotides: TGTGCCAGCGACAGGGGGAGAGTAGGCAATCAGCCCCAGCATTTT. This translates into CASDRGRVGNQPQHF.

J is TRBJ2-7 and V is TRBV12-3 or TRBV12-4, with 9 positions matching TRBD2. The CDR3 extends over 18 amino acids. With V trimmed by 3 bases and J by 2 bases, 14 bases remained unmatched. The CDR3 region has the DNA TGTGCCAGCAGTTTTAGTCCGGCTAGCGGGGAGCCACCCTACGAGCAGTACGTC. It codes for CASSFSPASGEPPYEQYV.

This clonotype turned up a few times. The chain has TRBV15 and TRBJ2-6; D unresolved. Trimming pared 0 bases from V and 0 bases from J, leaving 12 bases between. Germline assignment: CDR1 LNHNV and CDR2 YYDKDF (reference sequence). The CDR3 loop spans 18 amino acids. Here the CDR3 reads CATSRDRAPSSGANVLTF. CDR3 DNA sequence: TGTGCCACCAGCAGAGATAGGGCCCCGAGCTCTGGGGCCAACGTCCTGACTTTC.

The CDR3 nucleotides read TGTGCCACCAGTGATACCCAGAGAGCACAGCAGTTCTTC. It specifies CATSDTQRAQQFF. The chain joins TRBV24-1 to TRBJ2-1; D gene ambiguous. Trimming stripped 3 bases from V and 11 bases from J, with 13 bases between. Germline CDR1 is KGHDR and CDR2 is SFDVKD. This CDR3 has 13 residues.

The chain uses TRBV27 and TRBJ1-4; tentatively, D is TRBD1 (5 bases). CDR3 length: 14 amino acids. Germline V CDR1 and CDR2: MNHEY, SMNVEV (reference sequence). The germline V and J ends were trimmed by 7 bases and 5 bases, with 14 bases remaining between them. In nucleotides, the CDR3 is TGTGCCAGCACCTCCGGGACGGGAAATGAAAAACTGTTTTTT. Translated, it gives CASTSGTGNEKLFF.

The genes are TRBV6-6 and TRBJ2-7; D perhaps matches TRBD1 (5 bases). The germline CDR1 and CDR2 sequences are MNHNY and SVGAGI (reference sequence). The CDR3 spans 13 residues. The V end was cut by 5 bases, the J end by 3 bases, with 11 bases between. The CDR3 region has the DNA TGTGCCAGCAGTAAGGGGATCGGCTACGAGCAGTACGTC. Translated, it gives CASSKGIGYEQYV.

This clonotype was seen more than once but under ten times. The V call is TRBV4-1, the J call TRBJ1-5; D possibly corresponds to TRBD1 (6 bases). The germline V gene has CDR1 MGHRA and CDR2 YSYEKL. V was pared by 0 bases and J by 5 bases, with 14 bases between. The CDR3 is made up of 16 amino acids. The DNA of the CDR3 is TGCGCCAGCAGCCAAGACGGAGGGGGGCTTCATCAGCCCCAGCATTTT. This translates into CASSQDGGGLHQPQHF.

This clonotype was counted a single time. The junction departs from the called germline gene at one end, perhaps through a read error. For the CDR3, the DNA is TGTGCCACCAGTAACTGGCTAGCAACTAATGAAAAACTGTTTTTT. It codes for CATSNWLATNEKLFF. The chain uses TRBV6-5 and TRBJ1-4, with D unclear. CDR3 length equals 15 residues. Germline V gene data show CDR1 as MNHEY and CDR2 as SVGAGI.

This clonotype has at least ten counts. The chain carries TRBV7-2 and TRBJ2-1; a possible D gene is TRBD2 (6 bases). The CDR3 is 15 amino acids. Between the trimmed V and J ends, which lost 2 bases and 7 bases, there was a span of 15 bases. In germline, CDR1 is SGHTA, CDR2 FQGNSA. This CDR3 reads CASSLSPGGDNEQFF. CDR3 DNA: TGTGCCAGCAGCTTATCACCCGGAGGGGATAATGAGCAGTTCTTC.

The CDR3 reads CASSYGRAGATQYF. For the CDR3, the DNA is TGTGCCAGCAGTTACGGAAGGGCGGGGGCTACGCAGTATTTT. This chain links TRBV6-1 with TRBJ2-3; maybe TRBD2 (7 bases). The CDR3 totals 14 residues. Trimming shortened V by 5 bases and J by 8 bases, and 17 bases separated the two germline ends. Looked up from germline, CDR1 is MNHNS and CDR2 is SASEGT.

The rearrangement uses TRBV7-3 and TRBJ2-2; 9 nucleotides align to TRBD1. The V segment lost 5 bases and the J segment 7 bases; nucleotides outside the gene matches: 11. The CDR3 spans 16 residues. Germline V gives CDR1 SGHTA, CDR2 FQGTGA. The CDR3 nucleotides are TGTGCCAGCAGCCCTTTACCGGGACAGGGAAGCGGGGAGCTGTTTTTT. As protein: CASSPLPGQGSGELFF.

V is TRBV6-2 or TRBV6-3 and J is TRBJ2-7; D is possibly TRBD2 (6 bases). CDR3 length: 14 amino acids. CDR1 is MNHEY, CDR2 SVGEGT, per germline. CDR3 sequence (DNA): TGTACCAGCAGTTCCCAGCGGGCGAGCTACGAGCAGTACGTC. Encoded protein: CTSSSQRASYEQYV.

This chain joins TRBV19 and TRBJ2-7; weak D call: TRBD2 (5 bases). The CDR3 contains 14 residues. V lost 6 bases and J lost 2, with 14 bases in between. CDR1 is LNHDA and CDR2 is SQIVND in the germline V gene (reference sequence). The CDR3 reads CASSPGPSPYEQYF. DNA of the CDR3: TGTGCCAGTAGCCCCGGGCCTAGCCCCTACGAGCAGTACTTC.

The chain links TRBV4-1 to TRBJ2-2, with D possibly being TRBD2 (5 bases). Germline CDR1 reads MGHRA; CDR2 reads YSYEKL. This CDR3 contains 19 residues. The ends were cut back, 1 base at V and 8 bases at J, with 26 bases in the middle. Here the CDR3 DNA reads TGCGCCAGCAGCCAAGGTGAACCCGCGGGCATCGACACTAGAGGGGAGCTGTTTTTT. It translates to CASSQGEPAGIDTRGELFF.

Many counts were recorded for this clonotype. The chain is built from TRBV7-2 and TRBJ2-5; tentatively, D is TRBD1 or TRBD2 (5 bases each). This CDR3 contains 16 residues. V lost 3 bases to trimming and J lost 7 bases, with 21 bases between them. Germline V gives CDR1 SGHTA, CDR2 FQGNSA. The CDR3 DNA is TGTGCCAGCAGCTTTGGGAGTGAAGGGGCCGCCGGGACCCAGTACTTC. Its translation: CASSFGSEGAAGTQYF.

On this clonotype: At one boundary the junction diverges from the germline segment, which might be a read error. The chain recombines TRBV12-3 or TRBV12-4 with TRBJ2-6; perhaps TRBD1 as D (5 bases). The CDR3 is made up of 17 amino acids. The CDR3 sequence: CANSPPLDSSGANVLTF. CDR3 in DNA: TGTGCCAACAGTCCTCCCCTAGACAGCTCTGGGGCCAACGTCCTGACTTTC.

The chain combines TRBV10-3 with TRBJ1-2; 7 bases map to TRBD1. Losses at the gene ends were 2 bases for V and 4 bases for J; bases not matched to a gene: 4. The V gene's germline CDR1 is ENHRY and CDR2 SYGVKD. This CDR3 is built from 14 residues. The CDR3 loop reads CAISEETGIYGYTF. DNA for the CDR3: TGTGCCATCAGTGAGGAGACAGGGATCTATGGCTACACCTTC.

This clonotype was seen at least ten times. The chain links TRBV19 to TRBJ2-2; the D gene is possibly TRBD2 (5 bases). CDR3 length: 14 residues. V was cut by 3 bases and J by 3 bases, with 8 bases left in between. CDR1 and CDR2 (germline): LNHDA, SQIVND (reference sequence). CDR3 DNA sequence: TGTGCCAGTAGTATGGGAGCCTACACCGGGGAGCTGTTTTTT. Translating it yields CASSMGAYTGELFF.

This clonotype has ten or more counts. This chain connects TRBV7-8 to TRBJ2-5, with 9 bases lining up with TRBD1. V lost 5 bases and J lost 4; bases outside the gene matches: 14. The CDR3 consists of 17 residues. From germline, CDR1 is SGHVS and CDR2 FQNEAQ. The chain's CDR3 is CASSPITPDRGRETQYF. CDR3 sequence (DNA): TGTGCCAGCAGCCCGATTACCCCGGACAGGGGTCGAGAGACCCAGTACTTC.

This clonotype has only a few counts. The rearrangement joins TRBV7-2 to TRBJ1-6; tentatively, D is TRBD1 (5 bases). This CDR3 is built from 15 residues. From germline, CDR1 is SGHTA and CDR2 FQGNSA. V was pared by 3 bases and J by 8 bases, with 14 bases between. The CDR3 is CASSFRQRGDSPLHF. In nucleotides, the CDR3 is TGTGCCAGCAGCTTCCGACAGCGTGGGGATTCACCCCTCCACTTT.

In DNA form, the CDR3 reads TGTGCCAGCAGCTTAGCGCGGGTGGGGGAGAACACTGAAGCTTTCTTT. Translating gives CASSLARVGENTEAFF. This chain joins TRBV7-9 and TRBJ1-1, with a possible D match to TRBD1 (5 bases). This CDR3 spans 16 amino acids. V was pared by 0 bases and J by 1 base, with 12 bases between. Germline CDR1 is SEHNR and CDR2 is FQNEAQ (reference sequence). Looking up the rest from reference TRBV7-9 and TRBJ1-1 gives the full variable domain: DTGVSQNPRHKITKRGQNVTFRCDPISEHNRLYWYRQTLGQGPEFLTYFQNEAQLEKSRLLSDRFSAERPKGSFSTLEIQRTEQGDSAMYLCASSLARVGENTEAFFGQGTRLTVV.